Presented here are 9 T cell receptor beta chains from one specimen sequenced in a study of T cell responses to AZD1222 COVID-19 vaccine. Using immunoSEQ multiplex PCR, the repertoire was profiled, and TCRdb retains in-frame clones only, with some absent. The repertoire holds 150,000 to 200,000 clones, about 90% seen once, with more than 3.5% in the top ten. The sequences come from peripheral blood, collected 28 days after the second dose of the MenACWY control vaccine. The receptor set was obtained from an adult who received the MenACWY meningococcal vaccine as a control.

CDR3 coding DNA: TGCGCCAGCAGCCCGGACAGGGCTGCCGGGGAGCTGTTTTTT. This translates into CASSPDRAAGELFF. The V call is TRBV4-3, the J call TRBJ2-2; 8 bases map to TRBD1. This CDR3 has 14 residues. Trimming at V came to 4 bases and at J to 6 bases, leaving 4 bases not matched to a gene. Germline V gene lookup returns CDR1 LGHNA and CDR2 YSLEER.

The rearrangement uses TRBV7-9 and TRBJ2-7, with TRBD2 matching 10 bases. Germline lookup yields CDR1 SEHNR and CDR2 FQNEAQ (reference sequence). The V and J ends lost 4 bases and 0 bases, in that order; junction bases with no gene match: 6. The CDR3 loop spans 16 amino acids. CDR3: CASSSQLAGLSYEQYF. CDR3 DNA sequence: TGTGCCAGCAGCTCTCAACTAGCGGGGCTCTCCTACGAGCAGTACTTC.

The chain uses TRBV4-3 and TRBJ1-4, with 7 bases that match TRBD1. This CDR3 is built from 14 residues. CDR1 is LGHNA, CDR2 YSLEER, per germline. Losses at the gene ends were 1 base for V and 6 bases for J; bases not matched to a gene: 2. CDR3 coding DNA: TGCGCCAGCAGCCAAGGAGGGGGCGATGAAAAACTGTTTTTT. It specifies CASSQGGGDEKLFF.

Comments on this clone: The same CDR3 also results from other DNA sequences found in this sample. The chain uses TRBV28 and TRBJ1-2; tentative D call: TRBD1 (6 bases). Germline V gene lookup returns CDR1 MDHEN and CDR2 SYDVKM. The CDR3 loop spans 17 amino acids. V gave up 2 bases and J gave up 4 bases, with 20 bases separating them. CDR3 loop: CASSLLFGGGFLYGYTF. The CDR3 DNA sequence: TGTGCCAGCAGTTTACTATTCGGGGGGGGCTTCCTCTATGGCTACACCTTC.

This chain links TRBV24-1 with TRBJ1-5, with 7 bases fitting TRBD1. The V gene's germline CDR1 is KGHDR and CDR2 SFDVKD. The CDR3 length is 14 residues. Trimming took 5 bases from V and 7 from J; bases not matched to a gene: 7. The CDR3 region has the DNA TGTGCCACCAGTGCCGGGACAGAGGGACAGCCCCAGCATTTT. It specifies CATSAGTEGQPQHF.

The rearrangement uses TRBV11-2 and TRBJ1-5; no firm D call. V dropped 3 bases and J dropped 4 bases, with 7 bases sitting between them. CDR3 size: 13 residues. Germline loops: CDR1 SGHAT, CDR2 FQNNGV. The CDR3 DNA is TGTGCCAGCAGCTTCGACGGAAATCAGCCCCAGCATTTT. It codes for CASSFDGNQPQHF.

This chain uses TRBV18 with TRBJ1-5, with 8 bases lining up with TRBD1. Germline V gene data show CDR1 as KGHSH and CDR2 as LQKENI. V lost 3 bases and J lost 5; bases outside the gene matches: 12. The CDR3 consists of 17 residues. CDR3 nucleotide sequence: TGTGCCAGCTCACCTCGGATGATTACAGGGGGAGATCAGCCCCAGCATTTT. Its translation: CASSPRMITGGDQPQHF.

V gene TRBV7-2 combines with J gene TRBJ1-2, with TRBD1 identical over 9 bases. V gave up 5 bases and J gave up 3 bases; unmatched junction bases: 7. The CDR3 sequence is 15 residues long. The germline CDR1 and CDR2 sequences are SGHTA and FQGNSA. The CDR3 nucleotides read TGTGCCAGCAGCCACAACAGGGGGCAGGACTATGGCTACACCTTC. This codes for CASSHNRGQDYGYTF.

The CDR3: CASSLGQSTDTQYF. The CDR3 DNA reads TGTGCCAGCAGTTTAGGACAGTCCACAGATACGCAGTATTTT. The chain has TRBV27 and TRBJ2-3; the D gene is possibly TRBD1 (6 bases). Trimming removed 2 bases at V and 2 bases at J, with 8 bases between. CDR1 and CDR2 (germline): MNHEY, SMNVEV (reference sequence). This CDR3 has 14 amino acids.